The sequence of this TCR beta chain was determined in a study of cytomegalovirus exposure and HLA in healthy donors. The study, taken as a whole, reports: Among the most significant clusters, several appeared linked to common viral pathogens in a later analysis. V- and J-gene trimming of TCR beta was linked (in a later analysis) to a missense DCLRE1C variant.

This clone has just one count. The antigen remains unidentified. PCR was performed using 60 Vbeta and 13 Jbeta primers. Assay: immunoSEQ multiplex PCR; the TCRdb copy retains only in-frame clones and omits some. The sample has 150,000 to 200,000 clones, around 76% seen once. V was pared by 1 base and J by 2 bases, with 9 bases between. CDR3 length: 15 amino acids. The V gene's germline CDR1 is SEHNR and CDR2 FQNEAQ (reference sequence). The gene calls are TRBV7-9 and TRBJ1-5; D gene unclear. The TCR comes from a woman under 40 in good health and CMV-seropositive. The material sequenced was PBMCs. The CDR3 loop is CASSLDLNGNQPQHF. In DNA form, the CDR3 reads TGTGCCAGCAGCTTAGATCTAAACGGCAATCAGCCCCAGCATTTT.